The clone carrying this T cell receptor beta chain was observed a single time. Its specificity is unknown. The data were produced by immunoSEQ multiplex PCR, yet TCRdb's version contains in-frame clones alone and is incomplete. The sample records about 110,000 clones, about nine tenths being singletons. The patients all showed relapse after autologous stem cell transplantation, while their brentuximab vedotin exposure varied. The sample comes from a study of PD-1 blockade in classical Hodgkin lymphoma. Study-wide background: Patients received nivolumab 3 mg/kg intravenously every 2 weeks.

Study results and caveats: Why the repertoires differ is still unclear, perhaps disease activity or prior therapy. Complete responders started with a diversity level that resembled newly diagnosed patients at baseline. A reduction in baseline TCR diversity was reportedly seen in newly diagnosed patients relative to healthy donors.

This clonotype was obtained from a human donor with classical Hodgkin lymphoma. Here the sequenced sample was peripheral blood mononuclear cells (PBMCs), taken before the second cycle of nivolumab.

In DNA, the CDR3 is TGCGCCAGCAGCCAAGGGACGGTGAACACTGAAGCTTTCTTT. Translation gives CASSQGTVNTEAFF. The chain employs TRBV4-1 and TRBJ1-1; D not resolved. Germline V gene data show CDR1 as MGHRA and CDR2 as YSYEKL. The CDR3 totals 14 residues. V was shortened by 1 base and J by 0 bases, with 6 bases between the two germline ends.